The 20 T cell receptor beta chains below come from one sample, sequenced in a study of vaccination effects on CD4 cells after COVID-19. The table came from immunoSEQ multiplex PCR; TCRdb's copy has only in-frame clones and leaves some out. The sample holds more than 40,000 clones; around three quarters are singletons and the top ten take approximately 16%. Antigen-specific CD4+ T cells were expanded with viral peptide pools in the ViraFEST assay before sequencing. After more than 9 days in culture, the CD4+ T cells were isolated. The vaccine given was either BNT162b2 or mRNA-1273, in two doses. No antigen has been assigned to these receptors. The sequenced sample was CD4+ T cells from PBMCs cultured with HCoV-OC43 spike peptides, obtained after COVID-19 vaccination. Subset meaning: HCoV-OC43 spike overlapping peptide pool stimulation. The source is a human donor who received a COVID-19 vaccine.

This clone was counted ten times or more. The CDR3 loop is CASSLDQGGTGAPGELFF. Written as DNA, the CDR3 is TGTGCCAGCAGCTTAGATCAAGGCGGGACAGGGGCCCCCGGGGAGCTGTTTTTT. This chain joins TRBV11-3 and TRBJ2-2, with 10 nucleotides matching TRBD1. Germline loops: CDR1 SGHNT, CDR2 YENEEA. The V gene end was trimmed by 0 bases and the J gene end by 6 bases; junction bases not matched to a gene: 10. CDR3 length: 18 residues.

The V gene is TRBV12-3 or TRBV12-4, the J gene TRBJ2-3, with D unresolved. V was cut by 3 bases and J by 0 bases, with 4 bases left in between. The CDR3 runs to 13 residues. CDR3 loop: CASSLRSTDTQYF. The CDR3, as DNA: TGTGCCAGCAGTTTGAGGAGCACAGATACGCAGTATTTT.

The chain uses TRBV11-2 and TRBJ2-2; possibly TRBD1 or TRBD2 for D (5 bases each). CDR3 size: 16 residues. In germline, CDR1 is SGHAT, CDR2 FQNNGV. Trimming stripped 0 bases from V and 8 bases from J, with 16 bases between. CDR3 loop: CASSLENYGGAGELFF. DNA for the CDR3: TGTGCCAGCAGCTTAGAAAACTATGGGGGAGCAGGGGAGCTGTTTTTT. The full variable domain, its missing parts supplied by reference TRBV11-2 and TRBJ2-2, is EAGVAQSPRYKIIEKRQSVAFWCNPISGHATLYWYQQILGQGPKLLIQFQNNGVVDDSQLPKDRFSAERLKGVDSTLKIQPAKLEDSAVYLCASSLENYGGAGELFFGEGSRLTVL.

The chain joins TRBV6-6 to TRBJ1-4; a possible D gene is TRBD1 (5 bases). Germline CDR1 MNHNY, CDR2 SVGAGI (reference sequence). The V end lost 6 bases, the J end lost 4 bases, and 12 bases lay between the germline ends. This CDR3 has 14 residues. CDR3 in amino acids: CASRRDLLNEKLFF. The CDR3 DNA follows: TGTGCCAGCAGGAGGGACCTACTTAATGAAAAACTGTTTTTT.

The chain joins TRBV2 to TRBJ2-7; D is ambiguous. The CDR3 is 11 amino acids. Germline CDR1 and CDR2: SNHLY and FYNNEI. The ends were cut back, 5 bases at V and 2 bases at J, with 4 bases in the middle. The CDR3 DNA reads as TGTGCCAGCAGTAAAACCTACGAGCAGTACTTC. It specifies CASSKTYEQYF.

The CDR3 reads CAASRVGNQPQHF. CDR3 DNA sequence: TGCGCCGCGAGCCGGGTGGGCAATCAGCCCCAGCATTTT. V usage is TRBV10-1 and J usage is TRBJ1-5; the D is unclear. The germline V gene encodes CDR1 WNHNN and CDR2 SYGVQD (reference sequence). Trimming took off 11 bases at V and 2 bases at J, with 13 bases between the two ends. The CDR3 is 13 residues long.

The chain combines TRBV13 with TRBJ2-7; 8 bases align to TRBD2. With 0 bases clipped from V and 2 bases from J, the junction kept 6 bases outside the gene matches. The CDR3 is 16 residues long. Germline loops: CDR1 PRHDT, CDR2 FYEKMQ (reference sequence). DNA of the CDR3: TGTGCCAGCAGCTTAGGTTCCGCGGGGGGTCCCTACGAGCAGTACTTC. This encodes CASSLGSAGGPYEQYF. The full variable domain, completed using reference TRBV13 and TRBJ2-7, is AAGVIQSPRHLIKEKRETATLKCYPIPRHDTVYWYQQGPGQDPQFLISFYEKMQSDKGSIPDRFSAQQFSDYHSELNMSSLELGDSALYFCASSLGSAGGPYEQYFGPGTRLTVT.

In this sample, this clone turned up a few times. This chain joins TRBV2 and TRBJ2-5; D is perhaps TRBD1 (5 bases). The germline V and J ends were trimmed by 6 bases and 5 bases, with 19 bases remaining between them. The CDR3 extends over 15 amino acids. From germline, CDR1 is SNHLY and CDR2 FYNNEI. The DNA of the CDR3 is TGTGCCAGCAGGGCCCGCCAGGCAGGGCGGGAGACCCAGTACTTC. Residues: CASRARQAGRETQYF.

This chain uses TRBV5-1 with TRBJ2-7, with 7 bases fitting TRBD2. The CDR3 totals 14 residues. Germline CDR1 and CDR2: SGHRS and YFSETQ. The V segment lost 0 bases and the J segment 5 bases; nucleotides outside the gene matches: 5. The CDR3 here is CASSLERGFNEQYF. The CDR3 coding sequence is TGCGCCAGCAGCTTGGAGCGGGGCTTCAACGAGCAGTACTTC.

V is TRBV6-5 and J is TRBJ1-3; 7 nucleotides agree with TRBD1. The CDR3 runs 14 residues. CDR1 and CDR2 from the germline V gene are MNHEY and SVGAGI. V gave up 7 bases and J gave up 4 bases; unmatched junction bases: 7. CDR3 protein: CASKEGADGNTIYF. CDR3 bases: TGTGCCAGCAAAGAGGGGGCGGACGGAAACACCATATATTTT.

Remarks on this clone: At the DNA level, this CDR3 is encoded by other sequences in the same sample as well. The gene calls are TRBV2 and TRBJ1-1, with D possibly matching TRBD1 (5 bases). V was pared by 4 bases and J by 4 bases, with 10 bases between. Germline CDR1 is SNHLY and CDR2 is FYNNEI. This CDR3 has 13 residues. The CDR3 coding sequence is TGTGCCAGCAGTGCGGGGGAGGGCACTGAAGCTTTCTTT. Its translation is CASSAGEGTEAFF.

The chain carries TRBV7-2 and TRBJ1-4; 9 nucleotides align to TRBD1. Per the germline V gene, CDR1 is SGHTA and CDR2 is FQGNSA. This CDR3 spans 17 amino acids. The V gene end was trimmed by 5 bases and the J gene end by 8 bases; junction bases not matched to a gene: 15. CDR3 sequence: CASSRWGQGSVGEKLFF. In DNA form, the CDR3 reads TGTGCCAGCAGCCGGTGGGGACAGGGTTCCGTGGGGGAAAAACTGTTTTTT.

The V call is TRBV20-1, the J call TRBJ2-1; the D is unclear. Trimming shortened V by 3 bases and J by 1 base, and 10 bases separated the two germline ends. The CDR3 runs 14 residues. CDR1 and CDR2 (germline): DFQATT, SNEGSKA (reference sequence). The CDR3 nucleotides read TGCAGTGCTAGTGACTCCCTATCCTACAATGAGCAGTTCTTC. Translation gives CSASDSLSYNEQFF.

The V call is TRBV4-1, the J call TRBJ1-5, with a possible D match to TRBD1 (6 bases). The germline V gene encodes CDR1 MGHRA and CDR2 YSYEKL. The CDR3 consists of 13 residues. Between the trimmed V and J ends, which lost 1 base and 5 bases, there was a span of 6 bases. The CDR3 DNA reads TGCGCCAGCAGCCAAGCAGGGGATCAGCCCCAGCATTTT. Protein: CASSQAGDQPQHF.

This chain connects TRBV19 to TRBJ2-2; TRBD2 matches at 10 bases. The CDR3 consists of 18 residues. CDR1 and CDR2 (germline): LNHDA, SQIVND (reference sequence). V shed 5 bases and J 0 bases; nucleotides not matched to a gene: 9. As DNA, the CDR3 is TGTGCCAGTAGTTCCCTACTAGCGGGGTCCGCGAACACCGGGGAGCTGTTTTTT. Translating it yields CASSSLLAGSANTGELFF.

The chain combines TRBV6-1 with TRBJ2-1; 11 positions agree with TRBD2. Germline V gene lookup returns CDR1 MNHNS and CDR2 SASEGT. Germline trimming cut 2 bases from V and 3 bases from J; bases unmatched to any gene: 0. The CDR3 spans 15 residues. CDR3: CASSETSGSYNEQFF. For the CDR3, the DNA is TGTGCCAGCAGTGAAACTAGCGGGAGCTACAATGAGCAGTTCTTC.

This clone appeared a few times. The sample contains more than one DNA sequence encoding this CDR3. The chain recombines TRBV6-5 with TRBJ1-2; D not certain. Between the trimmed V and J ends, which lost 6 bases and 4 bases, there was a span of 9 bases. This CDR3 contains 12 residues. Germline lookup yields CDR1 MNHEY and CDR2 SVGAGI. CDR3 residues: CASSNDGYGYTF. The CDR3 DNA follows: TGTGCCAGCAGCAATGACGGCTATGGCTACACCTTC.

This clone came up a few times. The chain has TRBV7-9 and TRBJ1-4; D possibly corresponds to TRBD1 (6 bases). V shed 6 bases and J shed 2 bases, with 16 bases lying between them. Germline V gene sequence: CDR1 SEHNR, CDR2 FQNEAQ (reference sequence). This CDR3 contains 16 residues. In DNA, the CDR3 is TGTGCCAGCAGGGACACACAGGGATCGACTAATGAAAAACTGTTTTTT. As protein: CASRDTQGSTNEKLFF.

The chain combines TRBV19 with TRBJ2-5; D is possibly TRBD1 (5 bases). Trimming cost V 5 bases and J 3 bases, with 16 bases left between them. The germline V gene has CDR1 LNHDA and CDR2 SQIVND (reference sequence). The CDR3 runs 15 residues. The CDR3 DNA follows: TGTGCCAGTAGTTCCCAAAAACCGACAGAAGAGACCCAGTACTTC. Translation gives CASSSQKPTEETQYF.

This clone has a count of ten or more. The CDR3 DNA follows: TGTGCCATCAGTGAGTCCGAGGGACAGCAGTTCTTC. Encoded protein: CAISESEGQQFF. The chain uses TRBV10-3 and TRBJ2-1, with D perhaps given as TRBD1 or TRBD2 (5 bases each). Trimming took off 0 bases at V and 11 bases at J, with 8 bases between the two ends. The CDR3 has 12 residues. Germline values: CDR1 ENHRY, CDR2 SYGVKD.